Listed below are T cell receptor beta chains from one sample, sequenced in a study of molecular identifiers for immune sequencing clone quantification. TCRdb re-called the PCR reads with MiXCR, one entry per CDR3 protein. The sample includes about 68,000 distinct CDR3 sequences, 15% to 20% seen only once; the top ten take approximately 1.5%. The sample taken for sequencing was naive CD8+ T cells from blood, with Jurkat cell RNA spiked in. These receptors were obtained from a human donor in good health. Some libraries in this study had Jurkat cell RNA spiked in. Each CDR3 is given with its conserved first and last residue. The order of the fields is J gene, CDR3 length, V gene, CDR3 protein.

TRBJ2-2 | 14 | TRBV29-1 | CSLPPGVYTGELFF
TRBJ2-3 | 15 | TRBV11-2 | CASSLAPGDTDTQYF
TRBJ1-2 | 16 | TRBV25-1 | CASSEGLGASRYGYTF
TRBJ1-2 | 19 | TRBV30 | CAWSQPPAGQLTGNYGYTF
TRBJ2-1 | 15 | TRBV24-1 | CATSDFSGSYNEQFF
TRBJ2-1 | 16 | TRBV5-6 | CASSRPKTSGRGEQFF
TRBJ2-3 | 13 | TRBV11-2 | CATTSPSTDTQYF
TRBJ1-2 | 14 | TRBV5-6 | CASSPDSSNYGNTF
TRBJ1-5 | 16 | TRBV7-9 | CASCRGGEDVNQPQHF
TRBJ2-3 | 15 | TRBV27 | CATRGETGRTDTQYF
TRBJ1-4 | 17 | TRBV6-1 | CASSPDGARSTNEKLFF
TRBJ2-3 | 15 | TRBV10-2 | CASLETSGNRDTQYF
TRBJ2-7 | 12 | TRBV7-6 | CASGTGIVEQYF
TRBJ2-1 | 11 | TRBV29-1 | CSVVRLNEQFF
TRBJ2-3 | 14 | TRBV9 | CASSVDFSPDTQYF
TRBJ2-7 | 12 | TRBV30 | CAWSGYSDEQYF
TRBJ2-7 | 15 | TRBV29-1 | CSVEPGQGFGYEQYF
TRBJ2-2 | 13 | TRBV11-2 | CASSSSVVGELFF
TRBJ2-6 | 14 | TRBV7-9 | CASSVSSGANVLTF
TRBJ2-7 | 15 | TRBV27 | CASSLGATGVREQYF
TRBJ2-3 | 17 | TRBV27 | CASSSTRGKPRPDTQYF
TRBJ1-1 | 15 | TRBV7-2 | CASSHGLGAGTEAFF
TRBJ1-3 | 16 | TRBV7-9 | CASSFVRDLSGNTIYF
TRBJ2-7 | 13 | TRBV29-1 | CSGAGGGLGEQYF
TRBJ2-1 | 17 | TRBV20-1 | CSARESPTSGDDNEQFF
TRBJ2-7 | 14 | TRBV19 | CASTEDRGGSEQYF
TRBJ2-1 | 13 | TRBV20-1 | CSAIARGFNEQFF
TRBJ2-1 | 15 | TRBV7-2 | CASSLVFGMNHEQFF
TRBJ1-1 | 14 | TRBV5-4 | CASSFWTDNTEAFF
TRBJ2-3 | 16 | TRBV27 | CASGQGEGGSTDTQYF
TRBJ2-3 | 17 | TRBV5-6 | CASSLRLGFPSTDTQYF
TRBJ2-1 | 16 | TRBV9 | CASSLRLADNYNEQFF
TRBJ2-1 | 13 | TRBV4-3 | CASSQYQGFEQFF
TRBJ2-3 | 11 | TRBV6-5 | CASRGTDTQYF
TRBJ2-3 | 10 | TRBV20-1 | CSARVDTQYF
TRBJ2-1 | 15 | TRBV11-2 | CASSYRGLSYNEQFF
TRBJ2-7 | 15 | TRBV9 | CASSVASGSPYEQYF
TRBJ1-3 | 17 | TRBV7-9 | CASSFSLTGSSGNTIYF
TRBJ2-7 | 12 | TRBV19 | CASSRDGYEQYF
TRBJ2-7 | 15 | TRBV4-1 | CASSRVSTGNYEQYF